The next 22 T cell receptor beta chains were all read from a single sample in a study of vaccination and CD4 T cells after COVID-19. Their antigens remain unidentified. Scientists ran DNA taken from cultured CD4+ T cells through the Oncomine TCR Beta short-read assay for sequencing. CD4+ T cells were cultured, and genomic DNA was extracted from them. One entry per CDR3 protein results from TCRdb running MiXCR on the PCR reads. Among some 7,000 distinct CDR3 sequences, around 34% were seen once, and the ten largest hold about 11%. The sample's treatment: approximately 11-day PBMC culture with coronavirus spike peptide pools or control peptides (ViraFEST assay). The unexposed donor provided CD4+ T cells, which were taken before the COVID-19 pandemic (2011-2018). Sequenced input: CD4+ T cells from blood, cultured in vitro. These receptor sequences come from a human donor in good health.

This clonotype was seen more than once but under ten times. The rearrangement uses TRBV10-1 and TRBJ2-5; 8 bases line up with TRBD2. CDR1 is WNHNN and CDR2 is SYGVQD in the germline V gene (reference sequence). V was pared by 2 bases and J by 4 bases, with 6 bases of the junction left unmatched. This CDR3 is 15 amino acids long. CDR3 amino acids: CASSEMSGLGETQYF. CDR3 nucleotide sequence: TGCGCCAGCAGTGAGATGTCGGGACTAGGAGAGACCCAGTACTTC.

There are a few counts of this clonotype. CDR3 loop: CSARRHGELFF. The CDR3 DNA follows: TGCAGTGCTAGGCGGCATGGGGAGCTGTTTTTT. The V call is TRBV20-1, the J call TRBJ2-2; D ambiguous. Germline CDR1 reads DFQATT; CDR2 reads SNEGSKA (reference sequence). The CDR3 sequence is 11 residues long. V was clipped by 3 bases and J by 8 bases, with 7 bases between them.

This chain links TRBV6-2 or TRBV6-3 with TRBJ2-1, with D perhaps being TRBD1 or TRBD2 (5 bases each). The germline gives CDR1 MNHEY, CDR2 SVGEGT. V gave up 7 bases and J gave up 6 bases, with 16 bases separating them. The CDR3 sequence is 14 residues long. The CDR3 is CASTLWGTLNEQFF. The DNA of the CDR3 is TGTGCCAGCACCCTCTGGGGGACGCTCAATGAGCAGTTCTTC.

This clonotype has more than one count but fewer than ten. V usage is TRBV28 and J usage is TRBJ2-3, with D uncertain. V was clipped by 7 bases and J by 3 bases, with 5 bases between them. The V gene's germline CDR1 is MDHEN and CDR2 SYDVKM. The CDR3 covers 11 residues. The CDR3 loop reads CASTQTDTQYF. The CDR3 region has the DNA TGTGCCAGCACCCAAACAGATACGCAGTATTTT.

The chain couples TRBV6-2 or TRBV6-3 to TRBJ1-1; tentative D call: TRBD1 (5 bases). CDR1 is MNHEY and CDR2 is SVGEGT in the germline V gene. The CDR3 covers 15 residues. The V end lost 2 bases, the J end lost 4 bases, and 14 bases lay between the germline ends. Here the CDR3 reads CASSYSGGVITEAFF. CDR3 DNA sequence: TGTGCCAGCAGTTACAGTGGAGGGGTTATCACTGAAGCTTTCTTT.

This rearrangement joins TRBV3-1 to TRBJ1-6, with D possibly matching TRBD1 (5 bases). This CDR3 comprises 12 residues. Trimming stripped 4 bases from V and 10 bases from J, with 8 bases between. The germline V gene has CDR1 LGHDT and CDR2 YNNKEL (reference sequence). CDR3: CASSPEGSPLHF. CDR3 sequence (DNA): TGTGCCAGCAGCCCAGAGGGGTCACCCCTCCACTTT.

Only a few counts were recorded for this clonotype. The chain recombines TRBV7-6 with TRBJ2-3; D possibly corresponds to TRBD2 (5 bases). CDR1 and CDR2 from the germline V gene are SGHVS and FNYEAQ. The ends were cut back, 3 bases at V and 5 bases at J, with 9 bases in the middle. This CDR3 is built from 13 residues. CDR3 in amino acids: CASSFRGRDTQYF. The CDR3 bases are TGTGCCAGCAGCTTTAGAGGGCGAGATACGCAGTATTTT.

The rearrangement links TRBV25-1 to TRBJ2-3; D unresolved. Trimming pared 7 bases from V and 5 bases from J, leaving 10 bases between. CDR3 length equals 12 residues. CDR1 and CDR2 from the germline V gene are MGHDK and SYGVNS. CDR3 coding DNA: TGTGCCAGCATCTCCCCCGTAGATACGCAGTATTTT. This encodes CASISPVDTQYF.

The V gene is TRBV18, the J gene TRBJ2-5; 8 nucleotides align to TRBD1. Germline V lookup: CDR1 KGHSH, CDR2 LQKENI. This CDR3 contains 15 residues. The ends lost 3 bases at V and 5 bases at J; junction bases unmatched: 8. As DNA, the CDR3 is TGTGCCAGCTCACCTGGGCAGGGGGCACGGGAGACCCAGTACTTC. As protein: CASSPGQGARETQYF.

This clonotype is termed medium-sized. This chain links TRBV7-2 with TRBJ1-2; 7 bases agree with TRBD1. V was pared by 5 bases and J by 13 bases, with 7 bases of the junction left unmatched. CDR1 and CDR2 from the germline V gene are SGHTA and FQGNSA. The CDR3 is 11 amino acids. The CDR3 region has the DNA TGTGCCAGCAGCCAAGGACAGGCCTTCACCTTC. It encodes CASSQGQAFTF.

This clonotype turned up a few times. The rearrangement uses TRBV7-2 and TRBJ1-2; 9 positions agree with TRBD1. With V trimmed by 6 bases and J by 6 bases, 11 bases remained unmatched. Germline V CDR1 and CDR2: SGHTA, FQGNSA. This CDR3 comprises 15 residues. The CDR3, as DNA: TGTGCCAGCAGGGGACAGGGAGTAAAAAATGATGGCTACACCTTC. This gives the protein CASRGQGVKNDGYTF. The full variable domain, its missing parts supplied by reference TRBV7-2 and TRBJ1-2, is GAGVSQSPSNKVTEKGKDVELRCDPISGHTALYWYRQSLGQGLEFLIYFQGNSAPDKSGLPSDRFSAERTGGSVSTLTIQRTQQEDSAVYLCASRGQGVKNDGYTFGSGTRLTVV.

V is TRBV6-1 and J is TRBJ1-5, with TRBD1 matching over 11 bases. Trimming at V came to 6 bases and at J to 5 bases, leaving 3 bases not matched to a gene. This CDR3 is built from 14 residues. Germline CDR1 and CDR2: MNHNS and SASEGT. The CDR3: CASSSDRGHQPQHF. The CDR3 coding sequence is TGTGCCAGCAGCTCGGACAGGGGGCATCAGCCCCAGCATTTT.

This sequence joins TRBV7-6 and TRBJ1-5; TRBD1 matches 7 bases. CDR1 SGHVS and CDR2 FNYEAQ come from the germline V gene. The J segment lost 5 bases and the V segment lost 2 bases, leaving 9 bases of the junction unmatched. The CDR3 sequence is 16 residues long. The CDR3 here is CASSLSGGNQDQPQHF. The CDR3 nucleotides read TGTGCCAGCAGCTTATCAGGGGGTAATCAGGATCAGCCCCAGCATTTT.

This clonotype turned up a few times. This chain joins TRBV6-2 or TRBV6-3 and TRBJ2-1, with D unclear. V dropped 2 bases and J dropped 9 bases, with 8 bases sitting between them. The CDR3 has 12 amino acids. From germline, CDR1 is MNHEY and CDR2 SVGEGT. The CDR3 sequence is CASSYAAGEQFF. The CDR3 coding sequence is TGTGCCAGCAGTTACGCGGCAGGTGAGCAGTTCTTC.

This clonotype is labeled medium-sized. The CDR3 DNA follows: TGTGCCACCAGCAGAGACCTCTCTTGGGGAATCAATGGCTACACCTTC. Its translation is CATSRDLSWGINGYTF. V and J are TRBV15 and TRBJ1-2; D not certain. Deletions cut 0 bases from V and 6 bases from J, with 17 bases between. Germline V gives CDR1 LNHNV, CDR2 YYDKDF (reference sequence). CDR3 size: 16 residues.

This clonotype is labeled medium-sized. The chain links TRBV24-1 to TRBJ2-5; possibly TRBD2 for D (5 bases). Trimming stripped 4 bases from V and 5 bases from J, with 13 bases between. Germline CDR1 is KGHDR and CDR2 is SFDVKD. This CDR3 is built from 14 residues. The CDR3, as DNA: TGTGCCACCAGTGACCGGGGTAACGGGGAGACCCAGTACTTC. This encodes CATSDRGNGETQYF.

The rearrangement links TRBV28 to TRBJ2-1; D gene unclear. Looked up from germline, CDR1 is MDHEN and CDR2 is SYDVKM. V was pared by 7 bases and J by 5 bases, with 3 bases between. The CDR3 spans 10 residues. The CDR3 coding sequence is TGTGCCAGCAAGGACAATGAGCAGTTCTTC. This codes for CASKDNEQFF.

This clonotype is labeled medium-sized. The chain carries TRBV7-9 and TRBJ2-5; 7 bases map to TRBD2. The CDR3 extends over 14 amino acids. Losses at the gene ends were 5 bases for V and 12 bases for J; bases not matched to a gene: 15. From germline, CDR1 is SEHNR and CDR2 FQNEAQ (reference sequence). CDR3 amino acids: CASSPPGRVGPEYF. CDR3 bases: TGTGCCAGCAGCCCCCCGGGGAGGGTAGGTCCGGAGTACTTC.

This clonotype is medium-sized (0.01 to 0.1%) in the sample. The CDR3 spells CSASRDNQPQHF. The CDR3 DNA is TGCAGTGCTAGCAGGGACAATCAGCCCCAGCATTTT. The V gene is TRBV20-1, the J gene TRBJ1-5, with D possibly being TRBD1 (5 bases). Germline CDR1 is DFQATT and CDR2 is SNEGSKA (reference sequence). The CDR3 is made up of 12 amino acids. V gave up 3 bases and J gave up 3 bases, with 6 bases separating them.

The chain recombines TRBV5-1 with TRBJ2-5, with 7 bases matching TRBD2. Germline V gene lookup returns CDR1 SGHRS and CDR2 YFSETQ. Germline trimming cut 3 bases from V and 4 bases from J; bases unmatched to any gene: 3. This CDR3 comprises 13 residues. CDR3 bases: TGCGCCAGCAGCTCGGGACTAACAGAGACCCAGTACTTC. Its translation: CASSSGLTETQYF.

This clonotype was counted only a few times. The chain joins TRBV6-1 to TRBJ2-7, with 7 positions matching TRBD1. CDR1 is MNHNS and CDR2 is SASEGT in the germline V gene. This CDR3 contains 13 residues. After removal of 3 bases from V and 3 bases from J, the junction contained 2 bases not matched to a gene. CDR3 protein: CASSETGFYEQYF. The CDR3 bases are TGTGCCAGCAGTGAGACAGGGTTCTACGAGCAGTACTTC.

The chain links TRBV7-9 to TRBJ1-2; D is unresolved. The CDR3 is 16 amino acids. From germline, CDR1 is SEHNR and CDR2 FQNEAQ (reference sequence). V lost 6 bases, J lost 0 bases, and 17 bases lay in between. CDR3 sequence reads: CASRPGLSIPNYGYTF. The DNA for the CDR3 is TGTGCCAGCAGACCAGGCCTATCCATCCCTAACTATGGCTACACCTTC.